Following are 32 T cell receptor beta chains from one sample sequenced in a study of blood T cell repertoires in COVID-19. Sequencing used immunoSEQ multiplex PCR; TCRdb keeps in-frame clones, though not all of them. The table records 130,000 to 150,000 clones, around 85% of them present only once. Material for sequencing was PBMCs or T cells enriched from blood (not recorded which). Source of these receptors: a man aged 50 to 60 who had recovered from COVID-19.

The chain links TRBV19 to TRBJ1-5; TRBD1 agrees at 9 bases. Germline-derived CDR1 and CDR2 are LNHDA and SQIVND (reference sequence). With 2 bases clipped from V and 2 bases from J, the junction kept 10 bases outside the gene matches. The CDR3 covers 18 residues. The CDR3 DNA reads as TGTGCCAGTAGTATAACCGGGACAGGGCCAACGGGCAATCAGCCCCAGCATTTT. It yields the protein CASSITGTGPTGNQPQHF.

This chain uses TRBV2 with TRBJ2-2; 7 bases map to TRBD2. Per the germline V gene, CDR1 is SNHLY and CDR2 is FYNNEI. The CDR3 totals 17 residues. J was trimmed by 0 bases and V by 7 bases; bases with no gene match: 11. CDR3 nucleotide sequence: TGTGCCAGCACCAAAAGGTCGAGCGGGGCGAACACCGGGGAGCTGTTTTTT. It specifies CASTKRSSGANTGELFF.

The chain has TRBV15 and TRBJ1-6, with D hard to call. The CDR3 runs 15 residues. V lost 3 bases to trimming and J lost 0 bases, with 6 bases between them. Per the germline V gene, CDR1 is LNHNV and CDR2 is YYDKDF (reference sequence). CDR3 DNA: TGTGCCACCAGCAGCTGGAGCTCCTATAATTCACCCCTCCACTTT. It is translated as CATSSWSSYNSPLHF.

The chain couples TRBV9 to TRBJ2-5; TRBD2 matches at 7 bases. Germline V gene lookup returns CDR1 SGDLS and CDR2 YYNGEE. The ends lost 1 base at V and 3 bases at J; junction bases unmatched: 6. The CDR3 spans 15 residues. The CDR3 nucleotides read TGTGCCAGCAGCGTATTGGGTCTAGCGGAAGAGACCCAGTACTTC. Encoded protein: CASSVLGLAEETQYF.

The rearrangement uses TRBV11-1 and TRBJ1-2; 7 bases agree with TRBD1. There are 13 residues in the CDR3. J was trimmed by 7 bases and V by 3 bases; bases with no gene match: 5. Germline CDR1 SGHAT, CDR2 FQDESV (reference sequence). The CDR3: CASSFDRVGGYTF. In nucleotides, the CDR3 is TGTGCCAGCAGCTTCGACAGGGTTGGTGGCTACACCTTC.

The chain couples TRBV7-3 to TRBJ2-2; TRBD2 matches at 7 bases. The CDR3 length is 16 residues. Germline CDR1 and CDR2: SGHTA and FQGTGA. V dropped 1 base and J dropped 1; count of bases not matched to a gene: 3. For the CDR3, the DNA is TGTGCCAGCAGCTTAATGAGCGGGGTGAACACCGGGGAGCTGTTTTTT. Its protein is CASSLMSGVNTGELFF.

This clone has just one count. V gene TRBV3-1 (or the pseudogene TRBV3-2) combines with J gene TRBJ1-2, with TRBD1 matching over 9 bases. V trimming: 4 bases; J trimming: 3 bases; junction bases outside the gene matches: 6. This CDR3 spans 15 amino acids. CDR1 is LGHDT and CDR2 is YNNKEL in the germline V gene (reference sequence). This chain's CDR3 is CASSPRDRADYGYTF. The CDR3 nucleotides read TGTGCCAGCAGCCCGAGGGACAGGGCTGACTATGGCTACACCTTC.

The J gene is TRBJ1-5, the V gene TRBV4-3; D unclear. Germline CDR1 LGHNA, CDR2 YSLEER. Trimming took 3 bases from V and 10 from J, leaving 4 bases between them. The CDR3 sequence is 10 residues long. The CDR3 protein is CASSHPPQHF. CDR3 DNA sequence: TGCGCCAGCAGCCACCCACCCCAGCATTTT.

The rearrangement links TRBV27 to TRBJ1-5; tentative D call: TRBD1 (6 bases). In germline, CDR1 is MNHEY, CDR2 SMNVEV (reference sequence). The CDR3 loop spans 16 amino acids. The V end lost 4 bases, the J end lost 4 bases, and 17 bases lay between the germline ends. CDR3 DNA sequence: TGTGCCAGCAGTTCCGGAACAGGGAGGGGGAATCAGCCCCAGCATTTT. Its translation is CASSSGTGRGNQPQHF.

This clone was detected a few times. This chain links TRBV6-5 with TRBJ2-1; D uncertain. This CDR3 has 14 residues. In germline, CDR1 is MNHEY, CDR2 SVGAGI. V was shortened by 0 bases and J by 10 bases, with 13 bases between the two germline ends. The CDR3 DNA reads TGTGCCAGCAGTTACTCGACGGCCACCGGGGAGCAGTTCTTC. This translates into CASSYSTATGEQFF.

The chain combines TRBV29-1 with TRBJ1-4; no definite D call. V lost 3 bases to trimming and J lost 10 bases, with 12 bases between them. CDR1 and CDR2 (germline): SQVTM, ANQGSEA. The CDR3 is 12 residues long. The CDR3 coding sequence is TGCAGCGTTGAGTTGGGAGGAAGAAAACTGTTTTTT. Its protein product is CSVELGGRKLFF.

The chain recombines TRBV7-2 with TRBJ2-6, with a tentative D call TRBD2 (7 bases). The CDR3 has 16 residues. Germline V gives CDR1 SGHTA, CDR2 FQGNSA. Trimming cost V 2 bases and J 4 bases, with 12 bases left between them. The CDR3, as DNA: TGTGCCAGCAGCTTAACCGGGGGGCCCGGGGCCAACGTCCTGACTTTC. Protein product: CASSLTGGPGANVLTF.

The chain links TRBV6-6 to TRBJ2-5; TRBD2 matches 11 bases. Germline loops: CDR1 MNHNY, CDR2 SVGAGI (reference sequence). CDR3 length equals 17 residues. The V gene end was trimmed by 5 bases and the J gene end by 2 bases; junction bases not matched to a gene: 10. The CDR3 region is CASSRAPSSGGQETQYF. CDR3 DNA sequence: TGTGCCAGCAGTCGCGCCCCCTCTAGCGGGGGGCAAGAGACCCAGTACTTC.

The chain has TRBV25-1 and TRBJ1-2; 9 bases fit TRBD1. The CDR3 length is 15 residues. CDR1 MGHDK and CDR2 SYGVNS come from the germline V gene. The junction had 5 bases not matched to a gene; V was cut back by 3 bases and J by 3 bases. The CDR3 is CASSDPGQGDYGYTF. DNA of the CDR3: TGTGCCAGCAGTGATCCGGGACAGGGCGACTATGGCTACACCTTC.

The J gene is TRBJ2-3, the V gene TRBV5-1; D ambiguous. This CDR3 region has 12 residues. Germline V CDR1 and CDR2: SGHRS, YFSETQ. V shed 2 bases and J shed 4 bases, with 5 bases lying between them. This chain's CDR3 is CASSFNADTQYF. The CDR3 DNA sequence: TGCGCCAGCAGCTTCAATGCAGATACGCAGTATTTT.

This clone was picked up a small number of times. The CDR3 spells CASSLAGQPTYEQYF. The CDR3 nucleotides are TGCGCCAGCAGCTTGGCGGGACAGCCAACCTACGAGCAGTACTTC. The chain couples TRBV5-1 to TRBJ2-7, with 7 bases lining up with TRBD1. J gave up 2 bases and V 0 bases, and 5 bases lay outside the gene matches. The CDR3 sequence is 15 residues long. Per the germline V gene, CDR1 is SGHRS and CDR2 is YFSETQ. Filled out from reference TRBV5-1 and TRBJ2-7, the complete variable domain reads KAGVTQTPRYLIKTRGQQVTLSCSPISGHRSVSWYQQTPGQGLQFLFEYFSETQRNKGNFPGRFSGRQFSNSRSEMNVSTLELGDSALYLCASSLAGQPTYEQYFGPGTRLTVT.

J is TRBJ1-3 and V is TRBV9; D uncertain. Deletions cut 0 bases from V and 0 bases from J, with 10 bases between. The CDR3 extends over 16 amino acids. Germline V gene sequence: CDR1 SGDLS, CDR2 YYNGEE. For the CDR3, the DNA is TGTGCCAGCAGCGTAGGCGCAGGAATCTCTGGAAACACCATATATTTT. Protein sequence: CASSVGAGISGNTIYF.

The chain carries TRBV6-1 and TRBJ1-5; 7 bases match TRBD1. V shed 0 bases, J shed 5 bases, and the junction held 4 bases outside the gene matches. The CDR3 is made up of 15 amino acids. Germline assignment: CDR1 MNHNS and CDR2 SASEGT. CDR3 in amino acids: CASSEARRGYQPQHF. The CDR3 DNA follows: TGTGCCAGCAGTGAAGCTCGCAGGGGGTATCAGCCCCAGCATTTT.

This CDR3 reads CASSWETREHEQFF. The CDR3, as DNA: TGTGCCAGCAGTTGGGAGACAAGGGAGCATGAGCAGTTCTTC. The genes are TRBV6-2 or TRBV6-3 and TRBJ2-1, with D possibly matching TRBD2 (5 bases). Germline loops: CDR1 MNHEY, CDR2 SVGEGT. V was trimmed by 4 bases and J by 8 bases, leaving 15 bases between them. This CDR3 has 14 residues.

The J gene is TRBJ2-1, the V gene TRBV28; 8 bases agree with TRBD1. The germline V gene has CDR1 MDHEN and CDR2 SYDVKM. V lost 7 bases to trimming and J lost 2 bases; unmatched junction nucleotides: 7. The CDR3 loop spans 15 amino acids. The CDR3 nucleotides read TGTGCCAGCAAGATGCAGGGGGCGACCTACAATGAGCAGTTCTTC. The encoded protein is CASKMQGATYNEQFF.

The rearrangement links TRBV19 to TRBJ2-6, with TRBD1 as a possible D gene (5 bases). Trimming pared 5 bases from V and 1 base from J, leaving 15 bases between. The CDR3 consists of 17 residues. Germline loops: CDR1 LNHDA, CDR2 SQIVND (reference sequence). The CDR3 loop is CASSSHSSGSGANVLTF. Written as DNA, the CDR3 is TGTGCCAGTAGTTCTCATTCCTCAGGGTCTGGGGCCAACGTCCTGACTTTC.

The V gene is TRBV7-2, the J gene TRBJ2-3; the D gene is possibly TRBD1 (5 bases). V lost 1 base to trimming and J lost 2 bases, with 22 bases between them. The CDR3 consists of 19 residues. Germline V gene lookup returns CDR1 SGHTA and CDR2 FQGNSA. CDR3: CASSLGGPGGRRLTDTQYF. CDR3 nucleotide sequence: TGTGCCAGCAGCTTAGGGGGCCCAGGCGGCCGCCGTCTCACAGATACGCAGTATTTT.

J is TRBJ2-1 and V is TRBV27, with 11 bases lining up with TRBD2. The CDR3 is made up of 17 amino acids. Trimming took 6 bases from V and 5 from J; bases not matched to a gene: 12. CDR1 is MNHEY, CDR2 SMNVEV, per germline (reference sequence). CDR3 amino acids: CASRVLFSGGAHNEQFF. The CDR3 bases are TGTGCCAGCAGGGTCCTCTTTAGCGGGGGGGCCCACAATGAGCAGTTCTTC.

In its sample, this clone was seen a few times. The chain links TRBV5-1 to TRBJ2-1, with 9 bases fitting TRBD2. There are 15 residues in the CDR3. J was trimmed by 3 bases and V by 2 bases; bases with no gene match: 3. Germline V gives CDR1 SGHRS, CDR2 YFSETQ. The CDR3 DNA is TGCGCCAGCAGCTTCCAGCGGGGGGACTACAATGAGCAGTTCTTC. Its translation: CASSFQRGDYNEQFF. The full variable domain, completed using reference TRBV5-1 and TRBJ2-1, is KAGVTQTPRYLIKTRGQQVTLSCSPISGHRSVSWYQQTPGQGLQFLFEYFSETQRNKGNFPGRFSGRQFSNSRSEMNVSTLELGDSALYLCASSFQRGDYNEQFFGPGTRLTVL.

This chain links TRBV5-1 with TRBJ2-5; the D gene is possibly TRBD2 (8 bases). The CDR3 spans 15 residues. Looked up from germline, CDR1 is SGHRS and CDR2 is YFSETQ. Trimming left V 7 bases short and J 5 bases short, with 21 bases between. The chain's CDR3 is CASGRQGVAGETQYF. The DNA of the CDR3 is TGCGCCAGCGGTCGACAGGGAGTAGCGGGGGAGACCCAGTACTTC.

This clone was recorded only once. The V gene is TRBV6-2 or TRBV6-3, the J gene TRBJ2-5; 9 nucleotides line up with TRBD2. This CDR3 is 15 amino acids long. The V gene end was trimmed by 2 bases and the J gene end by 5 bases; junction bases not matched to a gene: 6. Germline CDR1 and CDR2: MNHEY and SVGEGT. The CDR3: CASSYDSGGLETQYF. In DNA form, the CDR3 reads TGTGCCAGCAGTTACGATAGCGGGGGATTGGAGACCCAGTACTTC.

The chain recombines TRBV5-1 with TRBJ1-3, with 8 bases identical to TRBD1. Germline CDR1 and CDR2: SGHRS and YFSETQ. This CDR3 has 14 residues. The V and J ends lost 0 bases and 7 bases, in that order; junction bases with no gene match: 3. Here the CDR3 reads CASSLGNRGNTIYF. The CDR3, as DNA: TGCGCCAGCAGCTTGGGGAACAGGGGGAACACCATATATTTT. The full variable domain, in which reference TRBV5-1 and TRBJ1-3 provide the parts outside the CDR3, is KAGVTQTPRYLIKTRGQQVTLSCSPISGHRSVSWYQQTPGQGLQFLFEYFSETQRNKGNFPGRFSGRQFSNSRSEMNVSTLELGDSALYLCASSLGNRGNTIYFGEGSWLTVV.

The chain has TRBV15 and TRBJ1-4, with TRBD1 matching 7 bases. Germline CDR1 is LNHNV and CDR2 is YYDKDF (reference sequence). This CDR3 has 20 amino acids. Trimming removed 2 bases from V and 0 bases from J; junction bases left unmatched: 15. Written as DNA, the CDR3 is TGTGCCACCAGCAGATTCAAGTCCGGGACAGCCCTAACAACTAATGAAAAACTGTTTTTT. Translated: CATSRFKSGTALTTNEKLFF.

CDR3 loop: CASSTPSGGGNTIYF. CDR3 DNA sequence: TGTGCCAGCTCAACGCCAAGCGGCGGGGGAAACACCATATATTTT. The rearrangement joins TRBV18 to TRBJ1-3; D gene uncertain. CDR1 KGHSH and CDR2 LQKENI come from the germline V gene. The V end was cut by 5 bases, the J end by 4 bases, with 15 bases between. This CDR3 region has 15 residues. Full variable domain (outside the CDR3, taken from reference TRBV18 and TRBJ1-3): NAGVMQNPRHLVRRRGQEARLRCSPMKGHSHVYWYRQLPEEGLKFMVYLQKENIIDESGMPKERFSAEFPKEGPSILRIQQVVRGDSAAYFCASSTPSGGGNTIYFGEGSWLTVV.

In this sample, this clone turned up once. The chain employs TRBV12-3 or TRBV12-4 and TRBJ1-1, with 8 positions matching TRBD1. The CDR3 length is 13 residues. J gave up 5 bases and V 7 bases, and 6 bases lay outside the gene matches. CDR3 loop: CASKTTGETEAFF. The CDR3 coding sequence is TGTGCCAGCAAAACGACAGGGGAAACTGAAGCTTTCTTT.

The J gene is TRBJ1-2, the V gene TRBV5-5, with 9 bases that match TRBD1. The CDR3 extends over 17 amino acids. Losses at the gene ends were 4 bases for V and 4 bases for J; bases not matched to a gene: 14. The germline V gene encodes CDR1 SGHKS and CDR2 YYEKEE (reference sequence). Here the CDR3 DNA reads TGTGCCAGCAGCCTCGCCGGGACAGGGTTGACTTCCTATGGCTACACCTTC. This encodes CASSLAGTGLTSYGYTF. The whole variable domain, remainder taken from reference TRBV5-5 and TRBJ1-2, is DAGVTQSPTHLIKTRGQQVTLRCSPISGHKSVSWYQQVLGQGPQFIFQYYEKEERGRGNFPDRFSARQFPNYSSELNVNALLLGDSALYLCASSLAGTGLTSYGYTFGSGTRLTVV.

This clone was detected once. The CDR3 coding sequence is TGTGCCAGCAGCCCACCGGGACTCCACGACTACAATGAGCAGTTCTTC. As protein: CASSPPGLHDYNEQFF. The gene calls are TRBV7-2 and TRBJ2-1; D is possibly TRBD2 (6 bases). V gave up 5 bases and J gave up 3 bases, with 17 bases separating them. The CDR3 runs 16 residues. Germline-derived CDR1 and CDR2 are SGHTA and FQGNSA.